This T cell receptor (beta chain) was observed in a study of PD-1 blockade in classical Hodgkin lymphoma. Germline CDR1 MGHRA, CDR2 YSYEKL. The CDR3 runs to 15 residues. Deletions cut 1 base from V and 1 base from J, with 8 bases between. Time point meaning: cycle 4 day 1 (C4D1), after 6 weeks of nivolumab. With no exception, relapse followed autologous stem cell transplantation in all patients, and brentuximab vedotin exposure varied. CD8+ T cell isolation from thawed PBMCs was performed by magnetic negative selection. Clones were sequenced by immunoSEQ multiplex PCR, and TCRdb holds only the in-frame ones, with some missing. The sample yields almost 15,000 clones, roughly 90% seen once.

The V and J genes are TRBV4-1 and TRBJ2-4, with a tentative D call TRBD1 (5 bases). The sample here was CD8+ T cells from blood, taken before the fourth cycle of nivolumab. The clonotype comes from a human donor with classical Hodgkin lymphoma. CDR3 amino acids: CASSQGAGAKNIQYF. As DNA, the CDR3 is TGCGCCAGCAGCCAAGGCGCAGGGGCCAAAAACATTCAGTACTTC.